These T cell receptor beta chains were read from a single sample in a study of Graves' ophthalmopathy and Graves' hyperthyroidism. Each CDR3 protein gets one entry after TCRdb re-called the multiplex PCR reads with MiXCR. The profile shows hundreds of thousands of distinct CDR3 sequences, approximately 22% of them singletons. The specimen was peripheral blood. These receptors originate from a woman younger than 35 with stable Graves' hyperthyroidism. Some clones in this sample may be carry-over from other donors' samples. The CDR3 runs from the conserved cysteine through the conserved F or W. The D gene is left open where the match is weak. A clone size is listed for some rows: how often the clone was seen (once, few, many), or a class if it is expanded.

16,NA,NA,TRBV11-2,TRBJ1-5,TGTGCCAGCAGCTTAGGGGCAGTTTATAGCAATCAGCCCCAGCATTTT,CASSLGAVYSNQPQHF
16,many,TRBD1,TRBV3-1,TRBJ1-1,TGTGCCAGCAGCCATTACCGGGACAGGGGTAGCACTGAAGCTTTCTTT,CASSHYRDRGSTEAFF
15,many,NA,TRBV11-2,TRBJ1-1,TGTGCCAGCAGCTTAGATCTGGGAGGTTGGACTGAAGCTTTCTTT,CASSLDLGGWTEAFF
15,many,TRBD2,TRBV3-1,TRBJ2-7,TGTGCCAGCAGCCAGGCGGGACTAGCGGTCCACGAACAGTACTTC,CASSQAGLAVHEQYF
14,many,TRBD1,TRBV19,TRBJ2-2,TGTGCCGCACAGGGGACAGGGGGCACCGGGGAGCTGTTTTTT,CAAQGTGGTGELFF
11,few,NA,TRBV6-5,TRBJ2-7,TGTGCCAGCAGTTACGGGACAAGACAGTACTTC,CASSYGTRQYF
17,many,TRBD2,TRBV20-1,TRBJ2-2,TGCAGTGCTAGAGACCCTGCTAGCGGGGGGATGGCCGGGGAGCTGTTTTTT,CSARDPASGGMAGELFF
13,few,TRBD1,TRBV2,TRBJ2-7,TGTGCCAGCAAGCGTCAGGGGGCATGGGAGCAGTACTTC,CASKRQGAWEQYF
15,many,NA,TRBV6-1,TRBJ1-2,TGTGCCAGCAGTGAACTGCCAGGAAGCTCCTATGGCTACACCTTC,CASSELPGSSYGYTF
11,many,NA,TRBV6-5,TRBJ1-3,TGTGCCACCTCGGCTGGAAACACCATATATTTT,CATSAGNTIYF
13,many,NA,TRBV20-1,TRBJ1-5,TGCAGTGCTACCCCCCAGCGCAATCAGCCCCAGCATTTT,CSATPQRNQPQHF
13,many,NA,TRBV2,TRBJ2-5,TGTGCCAGCAGTGGGGACGGCCAAGAGACCCAGTACTTC,CASSGDGQETQYF
12,many,NA,TRBV5-1,TRBJ1-2,TGCGCCAGCAGCTCCCCCCGGGATGGCTACACCTTC,CASSSPRDGYTF
16,NA,TRBD1,TRBV7-9,TRBJ2-5,TGTGCCAGCTCACCACGCCTCGGGACAGGGGAAGAGACCCAGTACTTC,CASSPRLGTGEETQYF
14,many,NA,TRBV2,TRBJ2-2,TGTGCCAGCAGTGAGCTCCTGGGAACCGGGGAGCTGTTTTTT,CASSELLGTGELFF
12,NA,NA,TRBV28,TRBJ1-5,TGTGCCAGCAGTCCACTACATCAGCCCCAGCATTTT,CASSPLHQPQHF
13,many,NA,TRBV12-3/TRBV12-4,TRBJ1-2,TGTGCCAGCAGTTTGTCAAGTGGGGCAGGGTTAGAGTTC,CASSLSSGAGLEF
13,many,NA,TRBV6-5,TRBJ1-2,TGTGCCAGCAGTACTCGACAGGACTATGGCTACACCTTC,CASSTRQDYGYTF
17,NA,TRBD1,TRBV12-3/TRBV12-4,TRBJ1-2,TGTGCCAGCAGTTTTTTTGGGAACAGGGGCCCTAACTATGGCTACACCTTC,CASSFFGNRGPNYGYTF
14,many,TRBD2,TRBV12-3/TRBV12-4,TRBJ2-7,TGTGCCAGCAGTCCAGCGGGAACCTCCTACGAGCAGTACTTC,CASSPAGTSYEQYF
14,many,NA,TRBV5-1,TRBJ1-6,TGCGCCAGCAGCAACCGGGACCCGAATTCACCCCTCCACTTT,CASSNRDPNSPLHF
18,many,TRBD1,TRBV20-1,TRBJ2-4,TGCAGTGCTGGGCCGGGACAGGGGGGGTTTTCGGCCAAAAACATTCAGTACTTC,CSAGPGQGGFSAKNIQYF
15,NA,TRBD1,TRBV20-1,TRBJ2-6,TGCAGTGCCCGGACAGGGGGCTCCGGGGCCAACGTCCTGACTTTC,CSARTGGSGANVLTF
15,many,NA,TRBV5-4,TRBJ2-7,TGTGCCAGCAGCTTGCTCCGAGGGGAGACCGCCGAGCAGTACTTC,CASSLLRGETAEQYF
16,many,NA,TRBV19,TRBJ1-5,TGTGCCAGTAACAGTAAGGGCGCGGGCGGCAAGCGGCCCCAGCATTTT,CASNSKGAGGKRPQHF
15,NA,TRBD1,TRBV28,TRBJ1-6,TGTGCCAGCAGACGGCAGGGGGATGCTAATTCACCCCTCCACTTT,CASRRQGDANSPLHF
19,many,TRBD1,TRBV15,TRBJ1-6,TGTGCCACCAGCAACCACGGGACAGGCGTGATGGGGGGGAATTCACCCCTCCACTTT,CATSNHGTGVMGGNSPLHF
12,many,TRBD1,TRBV5-1,TRBJ1-2,TGCGCCAGCAGCTTGGAAACAGGGGTTGACACCTTC,CASSLETGVDTF
14,NA,NA,TRBV7-2,TRBJ1-6,TGTGCCAGCAGCTTAGGACACCCCCGCTCACCCCTCCACTTT,CASSLGHPRSPLHF
16,many,TRBD1,TRBV12-3/TRBV12-4,TRBJ1-2,TGTGCCAGCAGTTTGGGGGACAGGAGGTTTTCCTATGGCTACACCTTC,CASSLGDRRFSYGYTF
14,many,NA,TRBV14,TRBJ2-5,TGTGCCAGCAGCCAAGATAGGCAGCAAGAGACCCAGTACTTC,CASSQDRQQETQYF
15,NA,TRBD1,TRBV6-2/TRBV6-3,TRBJ1-2,TGTGCCAGCAACTACGCGGGACAGGGAATAGGTGGCTACACCTTC,CASNYAGQGIGGYTF
12,many,NA,TRBV5-1,TRBJ2-7,TGCGCCAGCAGCTCAGATGTTAACGAGCAGTACTTC,CASSSDVNEQYF
14,NA,NA,TRBV7-8,TRBJ2-7,TGTGCCAGCAGCTCGTTCGGGACCTACTACGAGCAGTACTTC,CASSSFGTYYEQYF
14,many,NA,TRBV6-1,TRBJ1-1,TGTGCCAGCACCCCGGGACTGCTGAACACTGAAGCTTTCTTT,CASTPGLLNTEAFF
16,many,NA,TRBV12-3/TRBV12-4,TRBJ2-5,TGTGCCAGCAGCTACAAGGGGGGGGGGTACCAAGAGACCCAGTACTTC,CASSYKGGGYQETQYF
15,few,NA,TRBV12-3/TRBV12-4,TRBJ2-7,TGTGCCAGCAGTTTAGGGCTGACTGGTCCCCTCGAGCAGTACTTC,CASSLGLTGPLEQYF
15,many,NA,TRBV12-3/TRBV12-4,TRBJ1-5,TGTGCCAGCAGTTTAGGGGGAAGCGGCAATCAGCCCCAGCATTTT,CASSLGGSGNQPQHF
13,many,TRBD1,TRBV5-1,TRBJ1-1,TGCGCCAGCACACAGGGGGCAAACACTGAAGCTTTCTTT,CASTQGANTEAFF
14,NA,NA,TRBV7-2,TRBJ2-5,TGTGCCAACAGCCTCTCCATGGGGGTAGAGACCAAGTACTTC,CANSLSMGVETKYF
13,NA,NA,TRBV6-1,TRBJ1-2,TGTGCCAGCCTCCCGGGAGTAGGATATGGCTACACCTTC,CASLPGVGYGYTF
11,NA,NA,TRBV14,TRBJ2-7,TGTGCCAGCAGCCAGTGGTCAGAGCAGTACTTC,CASSQWSEQYF